Listed here is a single T cell receptor beta chain. The data were obtained in a study of blood T cell repertoires in COVID-19. Whole-study context: From T cells, B-cell-depleted T cells, or PBMCs came the material, which was cDNA or gDNA.

The length of the CDR3 is 12 residues. CDR1 and CDR2 from the germline V gene are GTSNPN and SVGIG (reference sequence). V was clipped by 3 bases and J by 8 bases; unmatched bases: 4. Generated by immunoSEQ multiplex PCR, the TCRdb table keeps only in-frame clones and is missing some. The table records nearly 350,000 clones, around 91% of them present only once. The sequenced material came from peripheral blood. The receptor comes from a woman between 18 and 30 years old who had recovered from COVID-19. This chain joins TRBV30 and TRBJ1-2, with 9 nucleotides matching TRBD1. The CDR3 here is CAWRPGQGGYTF. The CDR3 DNA reads as TGTGCCTGGAGACCGGGACAGGGAGGCTACACCTTC.